This T cell receptor beta chain stems from a study of Ad26.COV2.S vaccination and SARS-CoV-2 variants. Study-wide context: The Ad26.COV2.S arm of the COV1001 trial was where the donor was placed. Each vaccinee took Ad26.COV2.S intramuscularly, once or twice 56 days apart. Study conclusions and caveats: In TCR breadth and depth analyses, total T cell responses may have been underestimated.

The treatment: approximately 18 received Ad26.COV2.S at low or high dose, single or two shots; roughly five received placebo; per-sample allocation not given. Specimen acquisition occurred on day 63 following the initial vaccine or placebo injection. Germline lookup yields CDR1 KGHSH and CDR2 LQKENI. The CDR3 contains 18 residues. Trimming took off 6 bases at V and 2 bases at J, with 22 bases between the two ends. A word on this clone: Its antigen is still unknown.

The data were produced by immunoSEQ multiplex PCR, yet TCRdb's version contains in-frame clones alone and is incomplete. The sample holds 430,000 or so clones; roughly 89% are singletons and the top ten take about 2.5%. The sequenced sample was peripheral blood, obtained in a trial of Ad26.COV2.S vaccine versus placebo. The chain is built from TRBV18 and TRBJ1-4, with a tentative D call TRBD1 (6 bases). The TCR sequence derives from a person aged 18-60 years who received the Ad26.COV2.S COVID-19 vaccine or a placebo. The CDR3 loop is CASSRTATFGLTNEKLFF. CDR3 nucleotide sequence: TGTGCCAGCTCGCGGACAGCCACATTCGGCTTGACTAATGAAAAACTGTTTTTT.